One TCR beta chain is described in this entry. What it binds is not known. The entry originates in a study of CD8 T cells in ankylosing spondylitis. Findings and caveats of the study: Made up of 7 to 9 highly homologous variants, a TCR beta motif appeared characteristic of ankylosing spondylitis blood. Reportedly, disease-linked clones are significantly enriched in ankylosing spondylitis patients' matched synovial fluid.

By quantitative 5'-RACE with molecular barcodes, the TCR beta libraries were made. In TCRdb, the 5' RACE reads were re-called with MiXCR into one record per CDR3 protein. The table has 200,000 to 250,000 distinct CDR3 sequences, about a sixth seen once. The V end lost 5 bases, the J end lost 2 bases, and 13 bases lay between the germline ends. CDR3 length: 14 residues. The chain couples TRBV12-3 or TRBV12-4 to TRBJ2-7, with TRBD1 as a possible D gene (6 bases). Sequencing was carried out using blood, either unsorted or a sorted T cell fraction (not recorded which). This TCR derives from a male donor with ankylosing spondylitis. The CDR3: CASSTGTNTYEQYF. The CDR3 coding sequence is TGTGCCAGCAGTACCGGGACAAATACCTACGAGCAGTACTTC.